These 2 T cell receptor beta chains originate from one sample sequenced in a study of blood T cell repertoires in COVID-19. Assay: immunoSEQ multiplex PCR; the TCRdb copy retains only in-frame clones and omits some. The repertoire includes around 270,000 clones, around 88% of them detected once, and approximately 4.2% sits in the top ten. The sequenced sample was peripheral blood. The receptors stem from a man aged 40-55 years with acute or convalescent COVID-19.

J is TRBJ1-1 and V is TRBV3-1 (or the pseudogene TRBV3-2); D is perhaps TRBD1 (6 bases). V was pared by 3 bases and J by 0 bases, with 23 bases between. The CDR3 spans 19 residues. Germline loops: CDR1 LGHDT, CDR2 YNNKEL (reference sequence). DNA for the CDR3: TGTGCCAGCAGCCACCGTCCCAGGGGTCTCCCGTACTTGAACACTGAAGCTTTCTTT. Protein sequence: CASSHRPRGLPYLNTEAFF.

This chain uses TRBV4-1 with TRBJ1-2; TRBD1 agrees at 7 bases. V shed 1 base and J 7 bases; nucleotides not matched to a gene: 9. CDR3 length: 15 amino acids. The germline V gene encodes CDR1 MGHRA and CDR2 YSYEKL. In DNA form, the CDR3 reads TGCGCCAGCAGCCAAGTCGGCACAGGGGCCGTTGGCTACACCTTC. Amino acids: CASSQVGTGAVGYTF.